This T cell receptor (beta chain) was sequenced in a study of T cell responses to AZD1222 COVID-19 vaccine. About the research overall: Whether given at about 4 or about 12 weeks, second doses were pooled.

Sequenced by immunoSEQ multiplex PCR; TCRdb stores in-frame clones only, minus some. The data contain under 200,000 clones, about nine tenths of them singletons. Remarks on this clone: No antigen is known for it.

The V and J ends lost 4 bases and 4 bases respectively, with 14 bases between them. CDR1 is SGDLS, CDR2 YYNGEE, per germline. The CDR3 totals 14 residues. Findings of the study overall: Donors in the cohort were predominantly white British and more often female, and clonal diversity was possibly underestimated. Spike-spanning, vaccine-associated CD4 TCRs were dominant at 160-218 and 743-854. Samples come after the peak T cell response, not at day 14.

The chain is built from TRBV9 and TRBJ1-2; no clear D. This receptor was obtained from an adult in good health. The sequencing here drew on peripheral blood, taken on day 0 of AZD1222 vaccination. The CDR3 loop is CASSPSEEAYGYTF. The CDR3 DNA reads TGTGCCAGCAGCCCTAGTGAGGAGGCCTATGGCTACACCTTC. The full variable domain, in which reference TRBV9 and TRBJ1-2 provide the parts outside the CDR3, is DSGVTQTPKHLITATGQRVTLRCSPRSGDLSVYWYQQSLDQGLQFLIQYYNGEERAKGNILERFSAQQFPDLHSELNLSSLELGDSALYFCASSPSEEAYGYTFGSGTRLTVV.